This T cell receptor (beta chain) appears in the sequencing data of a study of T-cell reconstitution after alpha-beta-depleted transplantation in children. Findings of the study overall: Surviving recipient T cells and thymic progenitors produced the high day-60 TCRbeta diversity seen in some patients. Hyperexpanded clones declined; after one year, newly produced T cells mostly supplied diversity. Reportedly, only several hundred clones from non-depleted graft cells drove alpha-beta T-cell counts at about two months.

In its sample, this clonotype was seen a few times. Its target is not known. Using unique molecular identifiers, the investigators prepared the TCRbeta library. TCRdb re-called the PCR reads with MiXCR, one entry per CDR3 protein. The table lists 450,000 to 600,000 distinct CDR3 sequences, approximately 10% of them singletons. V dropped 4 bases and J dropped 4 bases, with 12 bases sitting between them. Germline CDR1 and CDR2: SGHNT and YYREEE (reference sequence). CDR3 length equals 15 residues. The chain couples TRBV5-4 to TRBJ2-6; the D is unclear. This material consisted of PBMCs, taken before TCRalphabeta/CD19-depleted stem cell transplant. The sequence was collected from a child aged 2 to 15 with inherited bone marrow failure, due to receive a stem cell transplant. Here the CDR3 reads CASSHAVYGANVLTF. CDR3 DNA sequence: TGTGCCAGCAGCCACGCGGTATACGGGGCCAACGTCCTGACTTTC.